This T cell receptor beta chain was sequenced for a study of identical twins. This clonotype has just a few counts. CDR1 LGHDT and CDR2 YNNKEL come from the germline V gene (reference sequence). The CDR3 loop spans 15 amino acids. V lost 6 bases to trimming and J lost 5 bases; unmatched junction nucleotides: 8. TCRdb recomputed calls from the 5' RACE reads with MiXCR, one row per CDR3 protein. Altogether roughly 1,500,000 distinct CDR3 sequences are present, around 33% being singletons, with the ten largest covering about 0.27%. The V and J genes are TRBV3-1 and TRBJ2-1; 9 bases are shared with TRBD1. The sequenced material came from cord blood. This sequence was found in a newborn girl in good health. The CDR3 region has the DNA TGTGCCAGCAGACGGCGGGGACAGGGAGACAATGAGCAGTTCTTC. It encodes CASRRRGQGDNEQFF.